This is a list of T cell receptor beta chains from one sample in a study of T cells after yellow fever vaccination. TCRdb redid the calling of the 5' RACE reads with MiXCR, one entry per CDR3 protein. Here the sample spans 400,000 or so distinct CDR3 sequences, around 10% being singletons. Material: PBMCs, obtained on the day of the first yellow fever vaccination. All receptors come from a man aged 18 to 29 who received the YFV17D yellow fever vaccine. CDR3s include the opening cysteine and the closing phenylalanine or tryptophan. The D gene is left open where the match is weak. The size of a clone is reported for some rows only, either as once, few or many, or as a class for expanded clones.

v_call: TRBV5-1
clone_size: NA
cdr3_length: 14
d_call: TRBD1
j_call: TRBJ2-7
cdr3_aa: CASSSRDRVGEQYF
cdr3_nt: TGCGCCAGCAGCTCCCGGGACAGGGTGGGGGAGCAGTACTTC

v_call: TRBV20-1
clone_size: few
cdr3_length: 13
d_call: TRBD1
j_call: TRBJ1-1
cdr3_aa: CSAIQGVRTEAFF
cdr3_nt: TGCAGTGCTATACAGGGGGTTAGGACTGAAGCTTTCTTT

v_call: TRBV11-2
clone_size: NA
cdr3_length: 13
d_call: TRBD1
j_call: TRBJ2-1
cdr3_aa: CASSQRTGDEQFF
cdr3_nt: TGTGCCAGCAGCCAGAGGACAGGGGATGAGCAGTTCTTC

v_call: TRBV20-1
clone_size: many
cdr3_length: 15
d_call: TRBD2
j_call: TRBJ2-1
cdr3_aa: CSARLAGDPYNEQFF
cdr3_nt: TGCAGTGCAAGACTAGCGGGGGACCCCTACAATGAGCAGTTCTTC

v_call: TRBV20-1
clone_size: NA
cdr3_length: 15
d_call: TRBD2
j_call: TRBJ2-6
cdr3_aa: CSARVGGSGANVLTF
cdr3_nt: TGCAGTGCTAGGGTCGGGGGGTCTGGGGCCAACGTCCTGACTTTC

v_call: TRBV7-2
clone_size: few
cdr3_length: 14
d_call: NA
j_call: TRBJ2-1
cdr3_aa: CASSLRRRGNEQFF
cdr3_nt: TGTGCCAGCAGCTTAAGAAGGAGGGGCAATGAGCAGTTCTTC

v_call: TRBV7-8
clone_size: many
cdr3_length: 15
d_call: NA
j_call: TRBJ2-1
cdr3_aa: CASSLGQGLYNEQFF
cdr3_nt: TGTGCCAGCAGCTTAGGTCAGGGCCTCTACAATGAGCAGTTCTTC

v_call: TRBV7-2
clone_size: NA
cdr3_length: 13
d_call: NA
j_call: TRBJ1-3
cdr3_aa: CASSLGEENTIYF
cdr3_nt: TGTGCCAGCAGCTTAGGGGAGGAAAACACCATATATTTT

v_call: TRBV20-1
clone_size: few
cdr3_length: 19
d_call: TRBD2
j_call: TRBJ2-3
cdr3_aa: CSATRLAGDLKGSTDTQYF
cdr3_nt: TGCAGTGCTACCCGACTAGCGGGGGACCTTAAAGGATCCACAGATACGCAGTATTTT

v_call: TRBV4-1
clone_size: few
cdr3_length: 14
d_call: NA
j_call: TRBJ1-1
cdr3_aa: CASSQEGGITEAFF
cdr3_nt: TGCGCCAGCAGCCAAGAGGGAGGGATCACTGAAGCTTTCTTT

v_call: TRBV4-3
clone_size: NA
cdr3_length: 15
d_call: TRBD1
j_call: TRBJ2-3
cdr3_aa: CASSQTGGLADTQYF
cdr3_nt: TGCGCCAGCAGCCAGACAGGGGGTTTAGCGGATACGCAGTATTTT

v_call: TRBV11-2
clone_size: few
cdr3_length: 18
d_call: TRBD2
j_call: TRBJ2-3
cdr3_aa: CASSLGHTSGGATDTQYF
cdr3_nt: TGTGCCAGCAGCTTAGGCCACACTAGCGGGGGGGCAACGGATACGCAGTATTTT

v_call: TRBV11-2
clone_size: few
cdr3_length: 15
d_call: NA
j_call: TRBJ1-2
cdr3_aa: CASSDRAQGNNGYTF
cdr3_nt: TGTGCCAGCAGCGACCGGGCTCAAGGGAATAATGGCTACACCTTC

v_call: TRBV20-1
clone_size: NA
cdr3_length: 17
d_call: TRBD2
j_call: TRBJ2-1
cdr3_aa: CSARDRAGLAVGGEQFF
cdr3_nt: TGCAGTGCTAGAGATCGGGCCGGACTAGCGGTCGGTGGTGAGCAGTTCTTC

v_call: TRBV5-1
clone_size: many
cdr3_length: 13
d_call: TRBD1
j_call: TRBJ1-2
cdr3_aa: CASSSGQGYGYTF
cdr3_nt: TGTGCCAGCAGCTCGGGACAGGGTTATGGCTACACCTTC

v_call: TRBV5-8
clone_size: NA
cdr3_length: 15
d_call: TRBD1
j_call: TRBJ2-3
cdr3_aa: CASSSGQGHWDTQYF
cdr3_nt: TGTGCCAGCAGCTCGGGACAGGGACATTGGGATACGCAGTATTTT

v_call: TRBV12-3/TRBV12-4
clone_size: many
cdr3_length: 14
d_call: TRBD1
j_call: TRBJ1-5
cdr3_aa: CASSYRTGDQPQHF
cdr3_nt: TGTGCCAGCAGTTACCGGACAGGGGATCAGCCCCAGCATTTT

v_call: TRBV9
clone_size: NA
cdr3_length: 15
d_call: NA
j_call: TRBJ1-2
cdr3_aa: CASSVAPQGAYGYTF
cdr3_nt: TGTGCCAGCAGCGTAGCTCCACAGGGCGCCTATGGCTACACCTTC

v_call: TRBV7-2
clone_size: NA
cdr3_length: 14
d_call: TRBD2
j_call: TRBJ2-1
cdr3_aa: CASSLAPSGPLQFF
cdr3_nt: TGTGCCAGCAGCTTAGCGCCTAGCGGACCACTTCAGTTCTTC

v_call: TRBV4-1
clone_size: few
cdr3_length: 15
d_call: TRBD1
j_call: TRBJ1-5
cdr3_aa: CASSQEGGGGQPQHF
cdr3_nt: TGCGCCAGCAGCCAAGAGGGAGGGGGCGGGCAGCCCCAGCATTTT

v_call: TRBV19
clone_size: once
cdr3_length: 14
d_call: TRBD1
j_call: TRBJ2-2
cdr3_aa: CASSETGGSGELFF
cdr3_nt: TGTGCCAGTAGTGAGACAGGGGGCTCCGGGGAGCTGTTTTTT

v_call: TRBV20-1
clone_size: NA
cdr3_length: 14
d_call: NA
j_call: TRBJ2-7
cdr3_aa: CSARDRGTSYEQYF
cdr3_nt: TGCAGTGCTAGAGACAGGGGAACCTCCTACGAGCAGTACTTC

v_call: TRBV18
clone_size: many
cdr3_length: 13
d_call: NA
j_call: TRBJ1-1
cdr3_aa: CASSPGGDTEAFF
cdr3_nt: TGTGCCAGCTCACCTGGGGGGGACACTGAAGCTTTCTTT

v_call: TRBV4-2
clone_size: NA
cdr3_length: 13
d_call: NA
j_call: TRBJ2-1
cdr3_aa: CASSQGQANEQFF
cdr3_nt: TGTGCCAGCAGCCAAGGTCAGGCCAATGAGCAGTTCTTC

v_call: TRBV6-1
clone_size: few
cdr3_length: 14
d_call: TRBD1
j_call: TRBJ1-2
cdr3_aa: CASSVTGVGYGYTF
cdr3_nt: TGTGCCAGCAGTGTAACAGGGGTTGGCTATGGCTACACCTTC

v_call: TRBV18
clone_size: once
cdr3_length: 16
d_call: TRBD2
j_call: TRBJ2-1
cdr3_aa: CASTLTSGVSYNEQFF
cdr3_nt: TGTGCCAGCACACTAACTAGCGGGGTCTCCTACAATGAGCAGTTCTTC

v_call: TRBV7-2
clone_size: many
cdr3_length: 13
d_call: NA
j_call: TRBJ2-5
cdr3_aa: CASSLTPARTQYF
cdr3_nt: TGTGCCAGCAGCTTAACACCAGCCCGAACCCAGTACTTC

v_call: TRBV24-1
clone_size: many
cdr3_length: 15
d_call: NA
j_call: TRBJ2-1
cdr3_aa: CATSDSQSSYNEQFF
cdr3_nt: TGTGCCACCAGTGATTCTCAGAGCTCCTACAATGAGCAGTTCTTC

v_call: TRBV11-1
clone_size: few
cdr3_length: 20
d_call: TRBD2
j_call: TRBJ2-1
cdr3_aa: CASSTRSGLAGGSSYNEQFF
cdr3_nt: TGTGCCAGCAGCACTAGGTCAGGGCTAGCGGGGGGGAGCTCCTACAATGAGCAGTTCTTC

v_call: TRBV7-2
clone_size: NA
cdr3_length: 13
d_call: NA
j_call: TRBJ2-1
cdr3_aa: CASSTHPVREQFF
cdr3_nt: TGTGCCAGCAGCACCCATCCGGTCCGTGAGCAGTTCTTC

v_call: TRBV25-1
clone_size: NA
cdr3_length: 14
d_call: NA
j_call: TRBJ1-2
cdr3_aa: CASSPTTENYGYTF
cdr3_nt: TGTGCCAGCAGCCCGACCACAGAGAACTATGGCTACACCTTC

v_call: TRBV6-1
clone_size: NA
cdr3_length: 15
d_call: TRBD1
j_call: TRBJ1-6
cdr3_aa: CASRNIQGDNSPLHF
cdr3_nt: TGTGCCAGCAGGAATATACAGGGGGATAATTCACCCCTCCACTTT

v_call: TRBV15
clone_size: NA
cdr3_length: 15
d_call: NA
j_call: TRBJ1-2
cdr3_aa: CATSSYGTEGYGYTF
cdr3_nt: TGTGCCACCAGCAGCTACGGAACCGAGGGCTATGGCTACACCTTC

v_call: TRBV27
clone_size: few
cdr3_length: 13
d_call: NA
j_call: TRBJ2-3
cdr3_aa: CASSPRYIDTQYF
cdr3_nt: TGTGCCAGCAGTCCCCGATATATTGATACGCAGTATTTT

v_call: TRBV11-2
clone_size: few
cdr3_length: 16
d_call: TRBD1
j_call: TRBJ2-2
cdr3_aa: CASSKINRGTSGELFF
cdr3_nt: TGTGCCAGCAGCAAAATAAACAGGGGTACGAGCGGGGAGCTGTTTTTT

v_call: TRBV5-1
clone_size: few
cdr3_length: 16
d_call: NA
j_call: TRBJ1-1
cdr3_aa: CASSFVRSGINTEAFF
cdr3_nt: TGCGCCAGCAGCTTTGTTCGATCAGGGATTAACACTGAAGCTTTCTTT

v_call: TRBV4-2
clone_size: NA
cdr3_length: 19
d_call: TRBD2
j_call: TRBJ2-3
cdr3_aa: CASSSGPTSGTPSTDTQYF
cdr3_nt: TGTGCCAGCAGTTCCGGGCCGACTAGCGGGACGCCTAGCACAGATACGCAGTATTTT

v_call: TRBV5-1
clone_size: many
cdr3_length: 14
d_call: NA
j_call: TRBJ2-1
cdr3_aa: CASSPPVGVDEQFF
cdr3_nt: TGCGCCAGCAGCCCACCCGTAGGGGTCGATGAGCAGTTCTTC

v_call: TRBV5-1
clone_size: few
cdr3_length: 13
d_call: NA
j_call: TRBJ2-1
cdr3_aa: CASTWGTDNEQFF
cdr3_nt: TGCGCCAGCACCTGGGGAACAGACAATGAGCAGTTCTTC

v_call: TRBV24-1
clone_size: NA
cdr3_length: 13
d_call: NA
j_call: TRBJ1-2
cdr3_aa: CATSAGGADGYTF
cdr3_nt: TGTGCCACCAGTGCCGGGGGCGCGGATGGCTACACCTTC

v_call: TRBV6-2/TRBV6-3
clone_size: NA
cdr3_length: 13
d_call: TRBD1
j_call: TRBJ2-4
cdr3_aa: CASSLGTVTVQYF
cdr3_nt: TGTGCCAGCAGCCTCGGGACAGTAACCGTTCAGTACTTC